This T cell receptor beta chain comes out of a study of cytomegalovirus exposure and HLA in healthy donors (dated by TCRdb to the late 2010s). With respect to the entire study: In an earlier analysis of some 550 of the donors, 250 to 350 Gb of sequence data and about 110 million unique TCR beta sequences from about 179 million T cells were reported. Several DR-DQ haplotypes were treated as single units for association and clustering because of strong linkage in the cohort. Across 300 to 500 genotyped donors of the cohort, an average of approximately 240,000 unique TCR beta nucleotide sequences per donor were sequenced, and roughly a sixth of those sequences were non-productive. The study aimed to test whether signatures of past pathogen exposure could be identified by cataloging public T cell receptors. To predict cytomegalovirus infection status, the study combined high-throughput TCR immunosequencing, statistical association of individual TCRs with disease status, and machine learning. Besides the first cohort of approximately 710 subjects, a separate validation cohort made up of roughly 130 different subjects was used. The later analysis used no new phenotypic data to find candidate immune exposures, relying instead on TCR beta sequences and their occurrence across donors. In an earlier analysis of 550 to 700 of the donors, high-throughput TCR beta sequencing was used to judge whether each TCR beta V gene segment behaved as functional or pseudogenic. Donor age, sex, ethnicity and CMV serostatus were collected together with the repertoire data. The genetic ancestry cluster associated with self-reported Caucasian donors included around four fifths of the approximately 430 genotyped donors. Roughly 320 gigabases of sequencing data and about 92 million unique TCR sequences made up an early release that covered 500 to 650 HLA-typed donors. The study profiled the T cell repertoires of 666 subjects by immunosequencing and related them to cytomegalovirus serostatus. A later genetic analysis took genome-wide SNP genotypes for about 65% of the 666 donors and used that subset as a discovery cohort. HLA typing covered class I and class II loci at four-digit resolution. Typing coverage varied by locus: roughly 629-640 donors for A, B, C, DRB1 and DQB1; 500 to 550 for DQA1; about 570 for DPA1; more than 450 for DPB1. All discovery cohort repertoires had been generated on a single sequencing platform. To study patterns of TCR occurrence, a later analysis re-analyzed previously published TCR beta repertoires from around 660 donors and added high-resolution HLA genotyping.

Beyond this particular receptor, the publication reports: Cytomegalovirus status was reported to be diagnosed by the classifier with high specificity and sensitivity in both the original and validation cohorts. According to the authors, the approach could potentially be generalized to other disease states and immunological phenotypes. For the cohort, immune exposure information was limited to CMV serostatus. HLA typing was unavailable for some donors at each locus, so association tests used only the typed subset. In a later analysis, HLA-associated TCR beta chains were found to be more clonally expanded and to have lower generation probabilities than equally common non-associated chains. A further reported finding was that TCR beta sequences accurately predicted the HLA-A and HLA-B alleles for most subjects in the first cohort. In a later genetic analysis, a missense DCLRE1C variant was associated with V-gene and J-gene trimming of TCR beta chains, and the association was replicated in an independent cohort. The study gave a list of 150 to 200 TCR beta chains associated with cytomegalovirus. At a false discovery rate of 0.05, a later analysis linked some 18,000 TCR beta sequences to specific HLA alleles. In a later genetic analysis, fewer N-insertions in productive TCRs were reported among donors in an Asian-associated ancestry cluster than the roughly 640-donor mean. A later analysis found that most CMV-associated TCR beta chains appeared HLA-restricted, with HLA associations seemingly driven largely by CMV exposure. While some public TCRs were present in many individuals, most TCR sequences turned up only very rarely across donors. Because counts were too low, about 15 rarely observed V segments, including chromosome 9 orphons, were left out of the earlier analysis of 587 of the donors. The sequencing pipeline was judged likely to have produced a cluster of highly shared sequence variants as a technical artifact. In this cohort, only TCR beta chains were sequenced, and detectable features were limited by the absence of alpha or paired-chain data. Broadly in line with IMGT annotations, most TCR beta V segments showed up in productive rearrangements about 90% or about 30% of the time in an earlier analysis of around 600 of the donors. In vitro tests confirmed that a few of the cytomegalovirus-associated TCR beta chains recognize cytomegalovirus antigens. Correlated functional status among segregating V segments might be attributable to linkage disequilibrium, but an unknown experimental factor could not be ruled out. In a later analysis, the rate of TCR association differed among HLA loci, with DRB1 alleles having the most associated TCRs and HLA-C alleles having the fewest. Sequencing depth was assumed to be roughly uniform across donors in the presence/absence analyses, though that assumption may not hold. Some IMGT-functional V segments, including TRBV6-2 and TRBV6-3, could not be distinguished by the 87-base-pair reads and were therefore excluded. When HLA alleles, especially DR and DQ, strongly co-occurred, TCR associations were difficult to assign to individual alleles. According to a later analysis, parvovirus B19, influenza, CMV and Epstein-Barr virus appeared linked to several top co-occurrence clusters.

As to this clone: It has no known antigen specificity. The input lacks base qualities; no much larger clone sits a single base away. Other DNA sequences in the same sample also yield this CDR3.

Library construction relied on the immunoSEQ multiplex PCR assay. A mixture of 60 forward primers for TCR Vbeta segments and 13 reverse primers for TCR Jbeta segments was used in the multiplex PCR. A multiplex PCR assay on genomic DNA amplified the CDR3 region of rearranged TCR beta genes. On the Illumina HiSeq System, the amplified TCR beta libraries were sequenced as 87-base-pair reads. On the study's bioinformatics: Across the 670 or so repertoires, a later analysis counted tens of millions of unique TCR beta chains, 8.5 million to 12 million of which were shared by at least two donors. A nearest-neighbor algorithm error-corrected the raw reads and collapsed the reads into unique sequences, merging closely related sequences to remove PCR and sequencing errors. CDR3 sequences were aligned to IMGT reference sequences to assign V, D and J gene segments. For a sequence to be retained, a match of at least six nucleotides was required to both a V gene segment and a J gene segment. A rearrangement was called productive if the CDR3 had no stop codons and remained in frame with V and J, and every other rearrangement was called non-productive. Following IMGT convention, CDR3 was defined as the stretch from the second conserved V-encoded cysteine to the conserved J-encoded phenylalanine. Sequences without an unambiguous match to a single V gene segment were excluded from the earlier analysis of a few hundred of the donors. An earlier analysis of a few hundred of the donors called V segments functional above 56.7% productive rearrangements and segregating when the between-donor standard deviation exceeded 5%. A statistical classification framework was built for diagnosing cytomegalovirus status from the catalog of TCR beta chain sequences. V and J gene assignment, in a later analysis, came from comparing TCR nucleotide sequences with IMGT/GENE-DB human TR gene sequences. Using the TCRdist pipeline, a later analysis assigned CDR3 sequences along with most-parsimonious VDJ recombination scenarios. A later analysis defined each TCR beta chain by its CDR3 amino acid sequence plus V-gene family, and excluded reads lacking a unique V-gene family. In a later analysis, around 650 highly shared, low-generation-probability nucleotide sequences were removed to address suspected cross-contamination and a sequencing artifact. In a later analysis, a clonal expansion index for each public chain was calculated from normalized within-repertoire ranks of inferred template counts. In a later analysis, generation probabilities were computed with a VDJ recombination model fitted to out-of-frame rearrangements, and the resulting probabilities were checked against IGoR. A later analysis scored TCR-TCR, TCR-HLA and TCR-CMV co-occurrence with hypergeometric tests, applying a repertoire-size bias correction to TCR pairs. False discovery rates were estimated in a later analysis by permuting HLA or CMV assignments 20 times. In a later analysis, co-occurring TCRs were grouped using DBSCAN, with TCRdist sequence similarity added in when clustering inside HLA-allele-positive subsets. Co-occurrence clustering excluded repertoires with fewer than 30,000 or more than 120,000 public chains, plus five with anomalous nucleotide sharing. TCRdb carries this immuneACCESS record with in-frame sequences only. Its versions omit some clonotypes, under half of them owing to an unresolved V gene in the studies checked, with the rest unexplained. Clone size and the V and J calls come from that table; the DNA yielded D and trimming. The sample table records around 64,000 clones; 85% of these occur just once. Around a tenth of the sample rests with the top ten.

The cohort comprised some 700 healthy bone marrow donors. Cohort members were all nominally healthy when sampled, although unrecorded immune exposures were likely present. The donor was CMV seronegative and belonged to the group of 352 seronegative cohort members. Each donor provided a peripheral blood sample, and peripheral blood mononuclear cells were used for TCR beta sequencing. Genomic DNA extraction from the blood cell samples was performed with the Qiagen DNeasy Blood Extraction Kit. The germline V gene (reference sequence) supplies CDR1 SEHNR and CDR2 FQNEAQ. V has 5 bases trimmed and J has 4 bases trimmed; junction bases matching no gene number 3. The CDR3, from cysteine to phenylalanine, totals 13 residues. This entry keeps only the CDR3 DNA: 39 bases, framed from base 1.

The source material was PBMCs. The V and J genes are TRBV7-9 and TRBJ1-2; TRBD1 lines up with 8 middle nucleotides. The sequence came from a female donor in good health and CMV-seronegative. CDR3 loop: CASSPGTGYGYTF. The nucleotides are TGTGCCAGCAGCCCCGGGACAGGCTATGGCTACACCTTC.